Presented here are 23 T cell receptor beta chains from one specimen sequenced in a study of Tregs in tolerant kidney transplant recipients. TCRdb's copy holds only in-frame clones and misses some; the assay was immunoSEQ multiplex PCR. The sample includes approximately 90,000 clones, 90% to 95% seen only once; the top ten take roughly 4.7%. Material for sequencing was CD8+ T cells from blood. These receptors were obtained from a human donor in good health.

V is TRBV21-1 and J is TRBJ2-7; the DNA was not used to check the table's D call, TRBD1. TRBV21-1 is listed as a pseudogene. This CDR3 is built from 14 residues. The CDR3: CASKRTGRYYEQYF. In nucleotides, the CDR3 is TGTGCCAGCAAGAGGACAGGGAGATACTACGAGCAGTACTTC.

This clone has more than one count but fewer than ten. The chain has TRBV27 and TRBJ2-7; 8 nucleotides align to TRBD1. The germline V gene encodes CDR1 MNHEY and CDR2 SMNVEV (reference sequence). V lost 1 base, J lost 6 bases, and 2 bases stayed unmatched. CDR3 length: 13 amino acids. CDR3 nucleotides: TGTGCCAGCAGTTTATTCAGGGGGCTCGAGCAGTACTTC. Translation: CASSLFRGLEQYF.

The chain combines TRBV7-6 with TRBJ2-2, with D unresolved. The V gene's germline CDR1 is SGHVS and CDR2 FNYEAQ. The CDR3 consists of 18 residues. V was trimmed by 1 base and J by 4 bases, leaving 19 bases between them. In DNA, the CDR3 is TGTGCCAGCAGCTTAGACTCCCTATTTCAATTATTCACCGGGGAGCTGTTTTTT. This translates into CASSLDSLFQLFTGELFF. The entire variable domain, with the rest obtained from reference TRBV7-6 and TRBJ2-2, is as follows: GAGVSQSPRYKVTKRGQDVALRCDPISGHVSLYWYRQALGQGPEFLTYFNYEAQQDKSGLPNDRFSAERPEGSISTLTIQRTEQRDSAMYRCASSLDSLFQLFTGELFFGEGSRLTVL.

J is TRBJ1-2 and V is TRBV9; D is possibly TRBD1 (6 bases). Germline V gene lookup returns CDR1 SGDLS and CDR2 YYNGEE. The CDR3 is made up of 14 amino acids. V lost 4 bases to trimming and J lost 3 bases, with 13 bases between them. The CDR3 nucleotides read TGTGCCAGCAGCCACTCAGGGGCCTACTATGGCTACACCTTC. Translating it yields CASSHSGAYYGYTF.

Only one count was recorded for this clone. The chain has TRBV19 and TRBJ1-4; D perhaps matches TRBD1 (5 bases). V lost 7 bases and J lost 7, with 19 bases in between. There are 15 residues in the CDR3. CDR1 is LNHDA and CDR2 is SQIVND in the germline V gene (reference sequence). The CDR3 region has the DNA TGTGCCAGTAAGACCTACGGGGACGTCGGTGAAAAACTGTTTTTT. It codes for CASKTYGDVGEKLFF.

The chain has TRBV19 and TRBJ2-1, with D perhaps matching TRBD2 (5 bases). The CDR3 covers 13 residues. In germline, CDR1 is LNHDA, CDR2 SQIVND (reference sequence). The V end was cut by 4 bases, the J end by 3 bases, with 7 bases between. CDR3 protein: CASSTGNYNEQFF. CDR3 DNA: TGTGCCAGTAGTACCGGGAACTACAATGAGCAGTTCTTC.

Concerning this clone itself: Its ends do not fully match the called genes, so a read error is possible. The J gene is TRBJ1-2, the V gene TRBV29-1; D not resolved. This CDR3 is 16 amino acids long. CDR1 is SQVTM and CDR2 is ANQGSEA in the germline V gene. Written as DNA, the CDR3 is TGCAGCGTTAAAGAACCCCCCCGGGCCTCTAACTATGGCTACACCTTC. It encodes CSVKEPPRASNYGYTF.

This chain links TRBV6-6 with TRBJ2-3; the D is unclear. V was cut by 2 bases and J by 9 bases, with 12 bases left in between. Germline V gene sequence: CDR1 MNHNY, CDR2 SVGAGI (reference sequence). This CDR3 has 13 amino acids. The CDR3 protein is CASSYDRWGTQYF. The DNA for the CDR3 is TGTGCCAGCAGTTACGACCGCTGGGGAACGCAGTATTTT.

V and J are TRBV19 and TRBJ2-1; D uncertain. Trimming removed 1 base from V and 4 bases from J, with 8 bases in between. Per the germline V gene, CDR1 is LNHDA and CDR2 is SQIVND (reference sequence). The CDR3 runs 14 residues. CDR3 bases: TGTGCCAGTAGTATAGGCCTCGTGTACAATGAGCAGTTCTTC. Amino acid sequence: CASSIGLVYNEQFF.

The chain employs TRBV11-1 and TRBJ1-1, with D unresolved. Germline CDR1 and CDR2: SGHAT and FQDESV (reference sequence). Trimming cost V 5 bases and J 0 bases, with 13 bases left between them. The CDR3 spans 15 residues. The CDR3 nucleotides read TGTGCCAGCAGCATCAATGACCTGATGAACACTGAAGCTTTCTTT. It codes for CASSINDLMNTEAFF.

The chain carries TRBV9 and TRBJ2-7; perhaps D is TRBD1 or TRBD2 (6 bases each). Trimming left V 0 bases short and J 5 bases short, with 15 bases between. Per germline, CDR1 SGDLS and CDR2 YYNGEE. The CDR3 extends over 15 amino acids. The CDR3 coding sequence is TGTGCCAGCAGCGTAGGTTCAACGGGGGCGAACGAGCAGTACTTC. As protein: CASSVGSTGANEQYF.

This clone was recorded once. The CDR3 DNA follows: TGCGCCAGCAGCCAGGGTTGGAACGAGCAGTTCTTC. It yields the protein CASSQGWNEQFF. This rearrangement joins TRBV4-1 to TRBJ2-1; no reliable D call. Germline V gene data show CDR1 as MGHRA and CDR2 as YSYEKL. V lost 3 bases and J 10 bases, leaving 10 bases between the germline ends. The CDR3 extends over 12 amino acids.

The gene calls are TRBV27 and TRBJ1-2; D unresolved. Trimming cost V 6 bases and J 2 bases, with 10 bases left between them. The CDR3 is made up of 13 amino acids. CDR1 and CDR2 from the germline V gene are MNHEY and SMNVEV (reference sequence). The chain's CDR3 is CASSPGQNYGYTF. CDR3 sequence (DNA): TGTGCCAGCAGCCCTGGCCAAAACTATGGCTACACCTTC.

V and J are TRBV6-1 and TRBJ1-2; a weak D match, TRBD1 (5 bases). Germline V gene sequence: CDR1 MNHNS, CDR2 SASEGT. V dropped 6 bases and J dropped 5 bases, with 13 bases sitting between them. The CDR3 extends over 13 amino acids. CDR3: CASSQGGAYGYTF. CDR3 nucleotides: TGTGCCAGCAGCCAAGGTGGGGCGTATGGCTACACCTTC.

The J gene is TRBJ2-7, the V gene TRBV10-3; D not certain. There are 13 residues in the CDR3. Germline CDR1 is ENHRY and CDR2 is SYGVKD. V gave up 5 bases and J gave up 5 bases, with 13 bases separating them. DNA of the CDR3: TGTGCCATCAGTCCGGACCGCCCCGACGAGCAGTACTTC. This gives the protein CAISPDRPDEQYF.

This chain joins TRBV29-1 and TRBJ2-7; no definite D call. Germline V CDR1 and CDR2: SQVTM, ANQGSEA. The V gene lost 4 bases and the J gene lost 2 bases, with 6 bases spanning the gap. The CDR3 has 11 residues. The CDR3 spells CSVAGAYEQYF. The CDR3 DNA reads as TGCAGCGTTGCTGGAGCCTACGAGCAGTACTTC.

In the case of this clone: The sample contains more than one DNA sequence encoding this CDR3. The chain is built from TRBV9 and TRBJ2-7; tentative D call: TRBD1 (6 bases). Germline CDR1 is SGDLS and CDR2 is YYNGEE. Deletions cut 0 bases from V and 2 bases from J, with 9 bases between. The CDR3 covers 14 residues. The DNA of the CDR3 is TGTGCCAGCAGCGTAGGTGGGGGCACCTACGAGCAGTACTTC. It yields the protein CASSVGGGTYEQYF.

This sequence joins TRBV18 and TRBJ2-4; tentatively, D is TRBD2 (5 bases). The CDR3 consists of 15 residues. Germline loops: CDR1 KGHSH, CDR2 LQKENI. V was trimmed by 2 bases and J by 7 bases, leaving 15 bases between them. CDR3 coding DNA: TGTGCCAGCTCACCAAGGGAGCTATGGCCGAACATTCAGTACTTC. This gives the protein CASSPRELWPNIQYF.

The chain carries TRBV4-1 and TRBJ1-1; D unresolved. The germline V gene encodes CDR1 MGHRA and CDR2 YSYEKL. The CDR3 totals 13 residues. Trimming took off 1 base at V and 1 base at J, with 4 bases between the two ends. In DNA, the CDR3 is TGCGCCAGCAGCCAAGGGGGGAACACTGAAGCTTTCTTT. Protein sequence: CASSQGGNTEAFF.

The gene calls are TRBV7-8 and TRBJ2-7; D may be TRBD2 (6 bases). Trimming stripped 4 bases from V and 1 base from J, with 20 bases between. There are 17 residues in the CDR3. Germline values: CDR1 SGHVS, CDR2 FQNEAQ. Here the CDR3 DNA reads TGTGCCAGCAGCTCCCCTCCGACGGGAGTTAGGTCCTACGAGCAGTACTTC. This translates into CASSSPPTGVRSYEQYF. The full variable domain, its missing parts supplied by reference TRBV7-8 and TRBJ2-7, is GAGVSQSPRYKVAKRGQDVALRCDPISGHVSLFWYQQALGQGPEFLTYFQNEAQLDKSGLPSDRFFAERPEGSVSTLKIQRTQQEDSAVYLCASSSPPTGVRSYEQYFGPGTRLTVT.

This clone was seen ten or more times. The chain joins TRBV6-5 to TRBJ1-2; no reliable D call. V was clipped by 2 bases and J by 4 bases, with 14 bases between them. From germline, CDR1 is MNHEY and CDR2 SVGAGI. This CDR3 comprises 15 residues. The CDR3, as DNA: TGTGCCAGCAGTTACCTGGGAGGGTTTGCCTATGGCTACACCTTC. Translated: CASSYLGGFAYGYTF.

CDR3: CASSIDWTDSSYNSPLHF. As DNA, the CDR3 is TGTGCCAGTAGTATAGACTGGACAGACAGCTCCTATAATTCACCCCTCCACTTT. V is TRBV19 and J is TRBJ1-6; the D gene is possibly TRBD1 (6 bases). The V gene lost 0 bases and the J gene lost 0 bases, with 12 bases spanning the gap. This CDR3 has 18 amino acids. Germline-derived CDR1 and CDR2 are LNHDA and SQIVND (reference sequence).

This chain joins TRBV7-7 and TRBJ2-7, with D tentatively TRBD1 (6 bases). V lost 1 base and J lost 3, with 13 bases in between. Germline V gene lookup returns CDR1 SSHAT and CDR2 FNYEAQ (reference sequence). There are 15 residues in the CDR3. DNA for the CDR3: TGTGCCAGCAGCTTAGGGGCAGGGGTTGTCTACGAGCAGTACTTC. Protein sequence: CASSLGAGVVYEQYF.